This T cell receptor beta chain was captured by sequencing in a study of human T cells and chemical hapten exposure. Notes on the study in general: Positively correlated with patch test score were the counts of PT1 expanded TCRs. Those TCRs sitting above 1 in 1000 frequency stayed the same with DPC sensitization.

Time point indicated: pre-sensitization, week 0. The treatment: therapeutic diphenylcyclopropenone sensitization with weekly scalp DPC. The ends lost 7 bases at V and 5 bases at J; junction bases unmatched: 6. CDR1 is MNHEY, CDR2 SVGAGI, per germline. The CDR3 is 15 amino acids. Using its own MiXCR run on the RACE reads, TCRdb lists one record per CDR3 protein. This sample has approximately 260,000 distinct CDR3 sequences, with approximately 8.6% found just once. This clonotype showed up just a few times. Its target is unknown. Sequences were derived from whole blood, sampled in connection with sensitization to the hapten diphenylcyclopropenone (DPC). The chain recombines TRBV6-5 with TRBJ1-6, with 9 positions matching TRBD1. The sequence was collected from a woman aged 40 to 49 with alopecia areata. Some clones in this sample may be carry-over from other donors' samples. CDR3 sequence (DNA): TGTGCCAGCAAAATCCGGGACAGGGATAATTCACCCCTCCACTTT. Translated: CASKIRDRDNSPLHF.